The count of the clone carrying this T cell receptor beta chain is one. These data come from a study of cytomegalovirus exposure and HLA in healthy donors. Nominally healthy donors were sampled, though unrecorded immune exposures were likely. The PCR had 60 Vbeta and 13 Jbeta primers. Only in-frame clones appear in the TCRdb table, and some are missing; sequencing was by immunoSEQ multiplex PCR. The sample has 150,000 to 250,000 clones, 80% to 85% seen once. From germline, CDR1 is LNHDA and CDR2 SQIVND (reference sequence). This CDR3 has 14 residues. V lost 10 bases and J lost 10; bases outside the gene matches: 12.

The V gene is TRBV19, the J gene TRBJ1-5, with 11 nucleotides matching TRBD1. The sequenced material came from PBMCs. This TCR was recovered from a woman aged 45-65 years in good health and CMV-seropositive. CDR3: CATNKPGQGGPQHF. The CDR3 region has the DNA TGTGCCACAAACAAACCGGGACAGGGGGGCCCCCAGCATTTT. The whole variable domain, remainder taken from reference TRBV19 and TRBJ1-5, is DGGITQSPKYLFRKEGQNVTLSCEQNLNHDAMYWYRQDPGQGLRLIYYSQIVNDFQKGDIAEGYSVSREKKESFPLTVTSAQKNPTAFYLCATNKPGQGGPQHFGDGTRLSIL.